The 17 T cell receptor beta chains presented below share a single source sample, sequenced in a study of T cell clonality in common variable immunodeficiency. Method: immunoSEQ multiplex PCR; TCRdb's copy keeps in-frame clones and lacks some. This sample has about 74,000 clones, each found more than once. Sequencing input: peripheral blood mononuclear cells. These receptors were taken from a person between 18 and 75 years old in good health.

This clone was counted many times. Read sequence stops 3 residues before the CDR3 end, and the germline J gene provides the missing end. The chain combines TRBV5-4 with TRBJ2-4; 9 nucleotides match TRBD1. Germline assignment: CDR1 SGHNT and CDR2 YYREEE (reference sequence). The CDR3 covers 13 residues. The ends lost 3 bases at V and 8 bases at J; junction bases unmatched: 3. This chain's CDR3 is CASSWTGEYIQYF. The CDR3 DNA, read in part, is TGTGCCAGCAGCTGGACAGGGGAGTACATT. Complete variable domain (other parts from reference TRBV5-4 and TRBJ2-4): ETGVTQSPTHLIKTRGQQVTLRCSSQSGHNTVSWYQQALGQGPQFIFQYYREEENGRGNFPPRFSGLQFPNYSSELNVNALELDDSALYLCASSWTGEYIQYFGAGTRLSVL.

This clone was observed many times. The DNA read from the CDR3 is TGTGCCAGTAGTATCGCGAATGAG. Protein: CASSIANE. The full CDR3 protein reads CASSIANEQFF. V usage is TRBV19 and J usage is TRBJ2-1; no definite D call. The read ends 3 residues before the CDR3 terminus; that terminus is restored from the germline J gene. Germline CDR1 reads LNHDA; CDR2 reads SQIVND (reference sequence). V gave up 3 bases and J gave up 7 bases, with 4 bases separating them. The CDR3 is 11 residues long.

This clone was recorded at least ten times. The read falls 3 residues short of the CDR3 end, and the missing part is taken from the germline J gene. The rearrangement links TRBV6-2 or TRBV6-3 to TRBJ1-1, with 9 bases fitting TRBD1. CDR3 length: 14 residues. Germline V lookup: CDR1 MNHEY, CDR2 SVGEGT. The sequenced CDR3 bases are TGTGCCAGCCGCGTCCGGCGAACAGGGGGCCAT. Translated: CASRVRRTGGH. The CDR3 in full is CASRVRRTGGHAFF.

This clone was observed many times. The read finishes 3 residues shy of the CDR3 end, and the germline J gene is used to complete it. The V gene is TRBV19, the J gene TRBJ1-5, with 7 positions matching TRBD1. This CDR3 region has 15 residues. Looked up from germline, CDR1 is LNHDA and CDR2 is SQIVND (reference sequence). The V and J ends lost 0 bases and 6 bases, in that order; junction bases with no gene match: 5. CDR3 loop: CASSIDTAGGQPQHF. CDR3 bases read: TGTGCCAGTAGTATAGATACGGCAGGGGGTCAGCCC.

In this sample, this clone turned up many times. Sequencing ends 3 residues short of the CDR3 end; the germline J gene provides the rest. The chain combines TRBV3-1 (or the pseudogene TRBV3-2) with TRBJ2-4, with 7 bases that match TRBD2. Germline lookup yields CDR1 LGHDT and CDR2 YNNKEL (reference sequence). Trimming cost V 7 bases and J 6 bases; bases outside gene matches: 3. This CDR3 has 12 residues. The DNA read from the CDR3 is TGTGCCAGCAATGGGGGGGGAAACATT. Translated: CASNGGGNI. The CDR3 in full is CASNGGGNIQYF.

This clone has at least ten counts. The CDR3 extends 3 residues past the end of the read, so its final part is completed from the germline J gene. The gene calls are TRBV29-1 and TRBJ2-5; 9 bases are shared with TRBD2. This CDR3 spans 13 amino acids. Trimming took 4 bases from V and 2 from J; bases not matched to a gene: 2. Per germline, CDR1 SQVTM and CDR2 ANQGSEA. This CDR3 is CSVGGGAQETQYF. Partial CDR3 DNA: TGCAGCGTTGGCGGGGGGGCACAAGAGACC.

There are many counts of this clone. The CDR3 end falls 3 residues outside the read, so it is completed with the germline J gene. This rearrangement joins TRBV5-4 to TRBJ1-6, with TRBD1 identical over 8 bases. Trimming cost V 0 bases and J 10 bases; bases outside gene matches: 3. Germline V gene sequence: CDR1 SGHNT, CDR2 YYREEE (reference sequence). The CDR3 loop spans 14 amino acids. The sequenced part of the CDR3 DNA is TGTGCCAGCAGCTTGGACAGGGGGGGCTCACCC. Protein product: CASSLDRGGSP. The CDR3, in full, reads CASSLDRGGSPLHF.

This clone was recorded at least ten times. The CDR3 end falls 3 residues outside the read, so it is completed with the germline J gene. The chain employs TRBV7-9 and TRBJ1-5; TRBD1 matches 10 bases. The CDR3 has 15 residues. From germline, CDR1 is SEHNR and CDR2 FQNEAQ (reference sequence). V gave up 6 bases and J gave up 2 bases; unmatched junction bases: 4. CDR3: CASSFGTGGNQPQHF. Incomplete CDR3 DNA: TGTGCCAGCAGTTTCGGGACAGGGGGCAATCAGCCC.

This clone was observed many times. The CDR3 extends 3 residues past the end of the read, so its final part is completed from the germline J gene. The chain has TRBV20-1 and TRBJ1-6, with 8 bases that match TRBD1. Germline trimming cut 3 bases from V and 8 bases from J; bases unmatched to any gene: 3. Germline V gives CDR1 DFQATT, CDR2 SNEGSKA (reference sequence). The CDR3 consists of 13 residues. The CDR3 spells CSARTGDDSPLHF. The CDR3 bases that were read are TGCAGTGCTAGGACAGGGGATGATTCACCC.

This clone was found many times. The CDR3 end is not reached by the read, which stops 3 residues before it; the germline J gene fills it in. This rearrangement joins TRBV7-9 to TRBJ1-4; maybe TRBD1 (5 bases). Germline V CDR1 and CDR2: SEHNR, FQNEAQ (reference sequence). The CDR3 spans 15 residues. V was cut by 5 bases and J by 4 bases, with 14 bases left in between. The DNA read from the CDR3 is TGTGCCAGCAGCCTGGAGTCAGGGTTTAATGAAAAA. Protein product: CASSLESGFNEK. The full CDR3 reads CASSLESGFNEKLFF.

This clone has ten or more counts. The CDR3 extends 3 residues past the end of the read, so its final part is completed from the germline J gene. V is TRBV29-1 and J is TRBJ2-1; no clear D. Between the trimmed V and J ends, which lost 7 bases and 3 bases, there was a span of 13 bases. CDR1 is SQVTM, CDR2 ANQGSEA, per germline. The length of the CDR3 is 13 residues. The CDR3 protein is CSESTGFYNEQFF. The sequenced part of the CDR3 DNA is TGCAGCGAATCCACGGGTTTCTACAATGAG.

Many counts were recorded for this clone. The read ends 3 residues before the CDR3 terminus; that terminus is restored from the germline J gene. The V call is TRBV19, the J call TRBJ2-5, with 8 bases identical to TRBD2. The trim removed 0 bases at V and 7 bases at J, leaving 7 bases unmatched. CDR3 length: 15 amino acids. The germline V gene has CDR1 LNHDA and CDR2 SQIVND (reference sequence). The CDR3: CASSIDRGGIGTQYF. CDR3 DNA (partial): TGTGCCAGTAGTATAGATCGGGGGGGTATTGGGACC.

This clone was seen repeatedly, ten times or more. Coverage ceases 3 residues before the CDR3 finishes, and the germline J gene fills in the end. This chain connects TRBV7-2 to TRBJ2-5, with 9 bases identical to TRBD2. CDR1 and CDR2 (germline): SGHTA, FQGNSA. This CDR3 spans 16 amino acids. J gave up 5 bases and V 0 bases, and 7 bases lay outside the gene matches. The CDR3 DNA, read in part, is TGTGCCAGCAGCTTAGCTGGCGGGAGGGTCGGGGAGACC. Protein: CASSLAGGRVGET. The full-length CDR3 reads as CASSLAGGRVGETQYF.

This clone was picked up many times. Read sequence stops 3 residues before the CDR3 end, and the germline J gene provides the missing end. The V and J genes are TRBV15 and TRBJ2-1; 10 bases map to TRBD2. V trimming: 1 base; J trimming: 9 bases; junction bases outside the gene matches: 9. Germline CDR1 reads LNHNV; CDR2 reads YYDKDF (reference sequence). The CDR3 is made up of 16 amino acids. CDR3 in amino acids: CATSRGIAGGYSEQFF. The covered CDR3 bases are TGTGCCACCAGCAGAGGTATAGCGGGAGGTTATTCTGAG.

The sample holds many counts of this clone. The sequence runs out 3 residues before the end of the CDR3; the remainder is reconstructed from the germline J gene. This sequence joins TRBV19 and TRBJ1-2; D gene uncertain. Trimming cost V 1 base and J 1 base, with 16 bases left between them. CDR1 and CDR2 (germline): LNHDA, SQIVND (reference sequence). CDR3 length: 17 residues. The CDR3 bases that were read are TGTGCCAGTAGTATAGGGCAGCGCCTTCGGCTTAACTATGGC. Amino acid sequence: CASSIGQRLRLNYG. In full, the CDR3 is CASSIGQRLRLNYGYTF.

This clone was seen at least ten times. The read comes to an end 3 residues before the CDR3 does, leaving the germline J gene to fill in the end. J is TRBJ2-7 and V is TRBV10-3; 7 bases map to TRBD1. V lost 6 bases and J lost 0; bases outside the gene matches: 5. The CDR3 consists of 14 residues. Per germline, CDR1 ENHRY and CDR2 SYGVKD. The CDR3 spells CAISLTGSSYEQYF. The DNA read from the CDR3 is TGTGCCATCAGCTTGACAGGGAGCTCCTACGAG.

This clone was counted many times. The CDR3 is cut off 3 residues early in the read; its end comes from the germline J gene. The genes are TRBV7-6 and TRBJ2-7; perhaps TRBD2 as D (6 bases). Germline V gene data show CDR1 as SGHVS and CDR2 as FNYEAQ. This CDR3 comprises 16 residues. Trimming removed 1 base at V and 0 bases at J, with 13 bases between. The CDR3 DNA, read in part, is TGTGCCAGCAGCTTAGGTTCCGGGGGTTTCTCCTACGAG. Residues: CASSLGSGGFSYE. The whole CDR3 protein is CASSLGSGGFSYEQYF.